Listed below are T cell receptor beta chains from one sample, sequenced in a study of T cell responses to AZD1222 COVID-19 vaccine. Profiled with immunoSEQ multiplex PCR; TCRdb holds only in-frame clones, not every one. The table has 100,000 to 150,000 clones, about 90% seen once. The sequencing here drew on peripheral blood, taken on day 0 of MenACWY control vaccination. The receptors were sampled from an adult in good health. The CDR3 runs from the conserved cysteine through the conserved F or W. D genes are given only for firm matches. Clone size is shown for a subset of rows, as once, few, many or a class of expanded clone.

size	D	length	V	J	CDR3	DNA
once	TRBD2	16	TRBV5-5	TRBJ2-4	CASSFDPAGGKNIQYF	TGTGCCAGCAGCTTCGATCCGGCGGGAGGCAAAAACATTCAGTACTTC
-	TRBD1	16	TRBV3-1/TRBV3-2	TRBJ1-4	CASSQVTGQGDEKLFF	TGTGCCAGCAGCCAAGTCACGGGACAGGGGGATGAAAAACTGTTTTTT
-	TRBD1	15	TRBV24-1	TRBJ2-3	CATGPRGRRTDTQYF	TGTGCCACGGGACCGAGGGGGCGGAGGACAGATACGCAGTATTTT
-	-	12	TRBV11-2	TRBJ2-1	CASSSGVNEQFF	TGTGCCAGCAGCTCCGGGGTCAATGAGCAGTTCTTC
-	-	16	TRBV14	TRBJ2-1	CASSQGRITSYNEQFF	TGTGCCAGCAGCCAAGGAAGAATAACCTCCTACAATGAGCAGTTCTTC
once	-	15	TRBV6-2/TRBV6-3	TRBJ2-3	CASSYGTEGSDTQYF	TGTGCCAGCAGTTACGGGACGGAAGGTTCAGATACGCAGTATTTT
-	-	15	TRBV5-6	TRBJ2-7	CASSFRPGPTYEQYF	TGTGCCAGCAGCTTTAGGCCCGGGCCCACCTACGAGCAGTACTTC
-	-	14	TRBV7-2	TRBJ1-2	CASSLDAGAERYIF	TGTGCCAGCAGCTTAGATGCAGGGGCGGAGCGGTATATATTC
-	-	13	TRBV29-1	TRBJ2-5	CSVRTLAQETQYF	TGCAGCGTCCGGACTCTAGCCCAAGAGACCCAGTACTTC
-	TRBD1	12	TRBV18	TRBJ1-2	CASSLTGYFANF	TGTGCCAGCTCACTGACAGGGTACTTCGCAAACTTC
-	TRBD2	15	TRBV28	TRBJ2-3	CASSLLAVSTDTQYF	TGTGCCAGCAGCCTACTAGCGGTTAGCACAGATACGCAGTATTTT
-	-	14	TRBV18	TRBJ1-2	CASSPPFPDYGYTF	TGTGCCAGCTCACCACCGTTCCCCGACTATGGCTACACCTTC
-	TRBD1	13	TRBV6-5	TRBJ1-1	CASSLNRGPEAFF	TGTGCCAGCAGTTTAAACAGGGGACCTGAAGCTTTCTTT
-	TRBD1	16	TRBV2	TRBJ2-2	CASSEIPPGGTGELFF	TGTGCCAGCAGTGAAATCCCCCCAGGGGGAACCGGGGAGCTGTTTTTT
-	-	14	TRBV7-9	TRBJ2-2	CASKDGVNTGELFF	TGTGCCAGCAAAGACGGAGTGAACACCGGGGAGCTGTTTTTT
-	-	11	TRBV3-1/TRBV3-2	TRBJ2-5	CASSQLETQYF	TGTGCCAGCAGCCAACTAGAGACCCAGTACTTC
-	TRBD1	14	TRBV30	TRBJ2-7	CAWSVRTGGYEQYF	TGTGCCTGGAGTGTACGGACAGGGGGCTACGAGCAGTACTTC
once	-	13	TRBV6-4	TRBJ1-6	CASSTTANSPLHF	TGTGCCAGCAGCACGACGGCTAATTCACCCCTCCACTTT
-	TRBD2	15	TRBV6-6	TRBJ2-5	CASSLTSGRSETQYF	TGTGCCAGCAGTTTGACTAGCGGGAGGTCAGAGACCCAGTACTTC